The 12 T cell receptor beta chains in this list originate from one sample, sequenced in a study of T cell changes during pregnancy in multiple sclerosis. Data came from immunoSEQ multiplex PCR; TCRdb stores just in-frame clones and leaves some out. The sample yields 37,000 or so clones, approximately 91% seen once. The sample here was CD4+ T cells from peripheral blood mononuclear cells, taken in the second trimester of pregnancy. These receptors were taken from a female donor with multiple sclerosis, enrolled in a pregnancy study.

This chain joins TRBV2 and TRBJ1-4; TRBD1 agrees at 9 bases. CDR1 SNHLY and CDR2 FYNNEI come from the germline V gene. This CDR3 is built from 15 residues. Trimming at V came to 7 bases and at J to 8 bases, leaving 11 bases not matched to a gene. DNA of the CDR3: TGTGCCAGCACAGGACAGGGGTATGCTGGCGAAAAACTGTTTTTT. It yields the protein CASTGQGYAGEKLFF.

The chain combines TRBV6-5 with TRBJ2-1; D remains unclear. The CDR3 is 13 residues long. Trimming cost V 2 bases and J 4 bases, with 6 bases left between them. CDR1 is MNHEY, CDR2 SVGAGI, per germline. The CDR3 coding sequence is TGTGCCAGCAGTTACGGCATGTACAATGAGCAGTTCTTC. It is translated as CASSYGMYNEQFF.

The chain couples TRBV6-5 to TRBJ1-2; no firm D call. The ends were cut back, 2 bases at V and 3 bases at J, with 10 bases in the middle. Germline loops: CDR1 MNHEY, CDR2 SVGAGI. This CDR3 is 14 amino acids long. CDR3 region: CASSYRLGDYGYTF. CDR3 nucleotides: TGTGCCAGCAGTTACCGATTGGGAGACTATGGCTACACCTTC.

The chain links TRBV5-8 to TRBJ1-5, with 8 bases identical to TRBD1. Germline-derived CDR1 and CDR2 are SGHTS and YDEGEE. Trimming cost V 3 bases and J 3 bases; bases outside gene matches: 5. The CDR3 has 15 residues. The CDR3 nucleotides are TGTGCCAGCAGCTCAAGACAGGGGTACAATCAGCCCCAGCATTTT. Translation: CASSSRQGYNQPQHF.

The rearrangement joins TRBV5-1 to TRBJ2-3; TRBD2 matches 7 bases. The junction had 8 bases not matched to a gene; V was cut back by 5 bases and J by 5 bases. The CDR3 contains 14 residues. CDR1 is SGHRS, CDR2 YFSETQ, per germline. In DNA form, the CDR3 reads TGCGCCAGCAGAGTACGGGGGGTCCGAGATACGCAGTATTTT. It specifies CASRVRGVRDTQYF.

The chain uses TRBV10-3 and TRBJ1-2; D not certain. Germline V lookup: CDR1 ENHRY, CDR2 SYGVKD. Trimming shortened V by 4 bases and J by 4 bases, and 10 bases separated the two germline ends. The CDR3 length is 13 residues. The CDR3 loop reads CAISVEQTYGYTF. CDR3 nucleotides: TGTGCCATCAGTGTCGAACAAACCTATGGCTACACCTTC.

This clone came up a few times. This rearrangement joins TRBV7-3 to TRBJ1-6; 8 bases fit TRBD1. The CDR3 is 16 residues long. In germline, CDR1 is SGHTA, CDR2 FQGTGA. J gave up 5 bases and V 3 bases, and 6 bases lay outside the gene matches. In DNA, the CDR3 is TGTGCCAGCAGCTTCAGGGGGCCCCCCGATAATTCACCCCTCCACTTT. It yields the protein CASSFRGPPDNSPLHF.

The genes are TRBV19 and TRBJ2-4; D uncertain. Germline lookup yields CDR1 LNHDA and CDR2 SQIVND (reference sequence). The CDR3 totals 14 residues. The V end was cut by 5 bases, the J end by 2 bases, with 10 bases between. The DNA of the CDR3 is TGTGCCAGTAGTTTTACCCCTACCAAAAACATTCAGTACTTC. Translated: CASSFTPTKNIQYF.

CDR3 nucleotide sequence: TGTGCCAGCAGCTCAGGGTTTGGAAACACCATATATTTT. Its protein product is CASSSGFGNTIYF. The chain is built from TRBV7-2 and TRBJ1-3; the D gene is possibly TRBD1 (5 bases). Trimming removed 4 bases from V and 3 bases from J, with 7 bases in between. CDR3 length: 13 residues. Germline CDR1 and CDR2: SGHTA and FQGNSA.

The chain links TRBV2 to TRBJ1-3; the D is unclear. Between the trimmed V and J ends, which lost 6 bases and 0 bases, there was a span of 9 bases. The CDR3 sequence is 14 residues long. From germline, CDR1 is SNHLY and CDR2 FYNNEI. As DNA, the CDR3 is TGTGCCAGCAGGAGGGAGTCCTCTGGAAACACCATATATTTT. It translates to CASRRESSGNTIYF.

The chain employs TRBV6-1 and TRBJ1-3, with 9 bases that match TRBD1. Germline lookup yields CDR1 MNHNS and CDR2 SASEGT. This CDR3 comprises 15 residues. The J segment lost 2 bases and the V segment lost 5 bases, leaving 4 bases of the junction unmatched. The DNA for the CDR3 is TGTGCCAGCAGTCCCGGGACAGGGACTGGAAACACCATATATTTT. Translating gives CASSPGTGTGNTIYF.

The rearrangement joins TRBV11-3 to TRBJ2-3; no reliable D call. The V gene's germline CDR1 is SGHNT and CDR2 YENEEA. The CDR3 loop spans 14 amino acids. V lost 1 base, J lost 4 bases, and 9 bases lay in between. Written as DNA, the CDR3 is TGTGCCAGCAGCTTAGGGGCATCCCCAGATACGCAGTATTTT. Its protein product is CASSLGASPDTQYF.